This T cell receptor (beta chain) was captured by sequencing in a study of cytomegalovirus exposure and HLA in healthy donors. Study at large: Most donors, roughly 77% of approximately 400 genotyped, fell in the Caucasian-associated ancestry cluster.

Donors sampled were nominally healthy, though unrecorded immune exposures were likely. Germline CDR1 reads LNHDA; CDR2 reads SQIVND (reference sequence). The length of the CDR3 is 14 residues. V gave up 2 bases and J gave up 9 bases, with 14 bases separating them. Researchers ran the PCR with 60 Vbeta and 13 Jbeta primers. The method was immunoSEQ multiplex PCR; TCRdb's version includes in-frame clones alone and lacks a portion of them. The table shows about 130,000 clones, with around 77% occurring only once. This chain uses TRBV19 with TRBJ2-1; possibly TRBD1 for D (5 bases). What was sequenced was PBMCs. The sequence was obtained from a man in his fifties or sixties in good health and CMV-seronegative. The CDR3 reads CASSILQGRGEQFF. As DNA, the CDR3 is TGTGCCAGTAGTATATTGCAGGGTAGAGGTGAGCAGTTCTTC. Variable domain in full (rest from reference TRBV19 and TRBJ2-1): DGGITQSPKYLFRKEGQNVTLSCEQNLNHDAMYWYRQDPGQGLRLIYYSQIVNDFQKGDIAEGYSVSREKKESFPLTVTSAQKNPTAFYLCASSILQGRGEQFFGPGTRLTVL.